This T cell receptor (beta chain) was sequenced for a study of shared clonotypes between healthy human individuals. Overall study findings and caveats: Generation of non-shared clonotypes was less probable than generation of clonotypes shared by all four donors.

About this clone: Its antigen is currently unknown.

The germline gives CDR1 SGHNT, CDR2 YYREEE (reference sequence). The germline V and J ends were trimmed by 4 bases and 4 bases, with 14 bases remaining between them. The CDR3 sequence is 15 residues long. In the original processing: Without quality scores, immunoSEQ junctional reads could not be filtered like full-length reads. Measured with immunoSEQ multiplex PCR; TCRdb has only the in-frame clones, and not every one. V, J and clone size are taken as reported in that table, and D and trimming were inferred from the DNA itself. Of some 2.4 million clones detected, 93% appear once; the ten largest clones hold about 0.38%.

The source material was naive CD4+ T cells from PBMCs. Subset described: CD45RA+ positively selected. The chain joins TRBV5-4 to TRBJ2-2; weak D call: TRBD1 (6 bases). The TCR sequence derives from a man younger than 30 in good health. Some clones in this sample may be carry-over from other donors' samples. The CDR3 coding sequence is TGTGCCAGCAGCCCCCCCCAGGGGTCCACCGGGGAGCTGTTTTTT. Residues: CASSPPQGSTGELFF.